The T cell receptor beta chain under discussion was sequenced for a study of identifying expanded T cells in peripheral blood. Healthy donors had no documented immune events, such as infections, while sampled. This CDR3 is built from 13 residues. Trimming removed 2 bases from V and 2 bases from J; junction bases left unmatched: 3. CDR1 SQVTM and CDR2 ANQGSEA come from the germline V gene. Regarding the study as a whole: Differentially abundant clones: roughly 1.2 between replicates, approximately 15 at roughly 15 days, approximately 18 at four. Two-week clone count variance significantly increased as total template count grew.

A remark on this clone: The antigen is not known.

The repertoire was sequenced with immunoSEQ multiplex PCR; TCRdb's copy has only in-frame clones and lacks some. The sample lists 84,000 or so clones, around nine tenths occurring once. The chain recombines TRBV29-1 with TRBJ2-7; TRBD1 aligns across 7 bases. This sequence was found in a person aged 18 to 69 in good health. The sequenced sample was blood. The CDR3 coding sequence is TGCAGCGTTGAAACAGGGGAAACCTACGAGCAGTACTTC. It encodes CSVETGETYEQYF.